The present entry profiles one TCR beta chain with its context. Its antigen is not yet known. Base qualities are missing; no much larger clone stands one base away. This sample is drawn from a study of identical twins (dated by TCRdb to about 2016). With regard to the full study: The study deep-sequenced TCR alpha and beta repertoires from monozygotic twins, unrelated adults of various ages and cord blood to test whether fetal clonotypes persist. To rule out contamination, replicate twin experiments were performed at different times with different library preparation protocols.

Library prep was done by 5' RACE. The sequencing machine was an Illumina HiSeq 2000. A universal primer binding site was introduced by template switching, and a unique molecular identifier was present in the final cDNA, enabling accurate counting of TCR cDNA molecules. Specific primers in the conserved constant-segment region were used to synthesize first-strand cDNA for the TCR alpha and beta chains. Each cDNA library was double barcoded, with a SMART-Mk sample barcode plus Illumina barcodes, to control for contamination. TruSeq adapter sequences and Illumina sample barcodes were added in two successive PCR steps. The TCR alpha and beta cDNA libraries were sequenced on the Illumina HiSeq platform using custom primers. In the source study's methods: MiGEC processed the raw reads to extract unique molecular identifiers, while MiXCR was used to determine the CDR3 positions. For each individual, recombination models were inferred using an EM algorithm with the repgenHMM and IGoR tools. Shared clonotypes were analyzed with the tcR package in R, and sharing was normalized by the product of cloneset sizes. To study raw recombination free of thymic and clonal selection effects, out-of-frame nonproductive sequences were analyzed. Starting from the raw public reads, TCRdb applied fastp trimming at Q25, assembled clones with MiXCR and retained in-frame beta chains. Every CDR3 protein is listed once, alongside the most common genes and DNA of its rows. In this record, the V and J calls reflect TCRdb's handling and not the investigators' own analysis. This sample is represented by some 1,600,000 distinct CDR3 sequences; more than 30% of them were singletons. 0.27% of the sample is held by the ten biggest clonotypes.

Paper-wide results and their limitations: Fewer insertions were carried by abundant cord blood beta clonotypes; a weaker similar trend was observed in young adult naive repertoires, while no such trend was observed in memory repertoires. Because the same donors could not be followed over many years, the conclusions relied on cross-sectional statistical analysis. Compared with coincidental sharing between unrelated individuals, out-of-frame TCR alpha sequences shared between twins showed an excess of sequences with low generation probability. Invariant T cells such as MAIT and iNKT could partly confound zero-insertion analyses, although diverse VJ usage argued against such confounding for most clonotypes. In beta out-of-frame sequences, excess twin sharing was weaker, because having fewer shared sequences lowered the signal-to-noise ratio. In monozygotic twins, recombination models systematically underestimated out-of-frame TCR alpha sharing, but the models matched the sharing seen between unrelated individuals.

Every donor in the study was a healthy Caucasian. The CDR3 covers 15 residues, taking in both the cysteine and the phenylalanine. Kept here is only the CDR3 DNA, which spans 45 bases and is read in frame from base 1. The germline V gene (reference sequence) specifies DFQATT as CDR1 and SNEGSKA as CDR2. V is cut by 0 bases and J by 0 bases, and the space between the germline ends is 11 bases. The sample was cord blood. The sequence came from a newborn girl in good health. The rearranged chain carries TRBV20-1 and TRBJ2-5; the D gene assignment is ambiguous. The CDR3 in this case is CSARDLTWDQETQYF. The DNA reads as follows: TGCAGTGCTAGAGACCTAACATGGGACCAAGAGACCCAGTACTTC.